Each of the 13 T cell receptor beta chains below was sequenced from the same sample in a study of identical twins. Each CDR3 protein gets one entry after TCRdb re-called the 5' RACE reads with MiXCR. The sample carries a few hundred thousand distinct CDR3 sequences, less than 20% recorded once. The sample was naive T cells sorted from blood. The source of these receptors is a man aged 50-59 years in good health.

The rearrangement joins TRBV6-2 or TRBV6-3 to TRBJ1-5, with D hard to call. Trimming left V 2 bases short and J 0 bases short, with 8 bases between. The CDR3 consists of 15 residues. Germline loops: CDR1 MNHEY, CDR2 SVGEGT. This CDR3 is CASSYPSYSNQPQHF. The CDR3 DNA reads as TGTGCCAGCAGTTACCCCAGCTATAGCAATCAGCCCCAGCATTTT.

The rearrangement links TRBV9 to TRBJ1-5, with TRBD1 matching 8 bases. Germline V CDR1 and CDR2: SGDLS, YYNGEE. V lost 0 bases to trimming and J lost 0 bases; unmatched junction nucleotides: 2. This CDR3 comprises 16 residues. The CDR3 DNA sequence: TGTGCCAGCAGCGTAGGGACAGGGAATAGCAATCAGCCCCAGCATTTT. It specifies CASSVGTGNSNQPQHF.

The chain uses TRBV5-1 and TRBJ2-7; TRBD1 matches at 8 bases. V lost 0 bases, J lost 5 bases, and 7 bases stayed unmatched. CDR1 is SGHRS and CDR2 is YFSETQ in the germline V gene. This CDR3 comprises 15 residues. The CDR3 DNA follows: TGCGCCAGCAGCTTGGCAGGACAGGGTATCCACGAGCAGTACTTC. Amino acid sequence: CASSLAGQGIHEQYF.

This clonotype appeared many times. DNA for the CDR3: TGTGCCAGCAGTTATATGGGACGGAAGAACACTGAAGCTTTCTTT. Its protein product is CASSYMGRKNTEAFF. The chain combines TRBV6-5 with TRBJ1-1; D is possibly TRBD1 (5 bases). V was clipped by 3 bases and J by 1 base, with 12 bases between them. There are 15 residues in the CDR3. Germline CDR1 MNHEY, CDR2 SVGAGI.

In this sample, this clonotype turned up a few times. This rearrangement joins TRBV19 to TRBJ1-5; 10 bases map to TRBD1. Germline-derived CDR1 and CDR2 are LNHDA and SQIVND (reference sequence). Germline trimming cut 8 bases from V and 7 bases from J; bases unmatched to any gene: 8. The CDR3 loop spans 14 amino acids. This CDR3 reads CASAEDRGYQPQHF. CDR3 coding DNA: TGTGCCAGTGCCGAGGACAGGGGGTACCAGCCCCAGCATTTT. Together with reference TRBV19 and TRBJ1-5, the CDR3 gives the full variable domain: DGGITQSPKYLFRKEGQNVTLSCEQNLNHDAMYWYRQDPGQGLRLIYYSQIVNDFQKGDIAEGYSVSREKKESFPLTVTSAQKNPTAFYLCASAEDRGYQPQHFGDGTRLSIL.

This clonotype appeared a few times. The chain is built from TRBV18 and TRBJ2-7, with 11 bases lining up with TRBD1. The CDR3 contains 15 residues. The V segment lost 5 bases and the J segment 3 bases; nucleotides outside the gene matches: 6. Germline V gives CDR1 KGHSH, CDR2 LQKENI. The CDR3 DNA is TGTGCCAGCTCAACGGGGACAGGGGGATACTACGAGCAGTACTTC. It is translated as CASSTGTGGYYEQYF.

The chain joins TRBV20-1 to TRBJ2-5; D is ambiguous. CDR1 is DFQATT and CDR2 is SNEGSKA in the germline V gene (reference sequence). There are 11 residues in the CDR3. V lost 6 bases, J lost 5 bases, and 10 bases lay in between. The CDR3: CSASRFETQYF. The CDR3 DNA reads as TGCAGTGCAAGCAGGTTTGAGACCCAGTACTTC.

This clonotype was seen ten or more times. The chain is built from TRBV9 and TRBJ2-1; either TRBD1 or TRBD2 may supply D (6 bases each). In germline, CDR1 is SGDLS, CDR2 YYNGEE. The germline V and J ends were trimmed by 0 bases and 4 bases, with 14 bases remaining between them. The CDR3 has 16 amino acids. DNA for the CDR3: TGTGCCAGCAGCGTAGGTAGGGGGGAGAAGTACAATGAGCAGTTCTTC. Translated: CASSVGRGEKYNEQFF.

The rearrangement joins TRBV20-1 to TRBJ1-3, with D unclear. This CDR3 region has 17 residues. Trimming removed 0 bases at V and 2 bases at J, with 17 bases between. CDR1 and CDR2 (germline): DFQATT, SNEGSKA (reference sequence). CDR3 loop: CSAREPGTKPPGNTIYF. As DNA, the CDR3 is TGCAGTGCTAGAGAGCCCGGAACCAAACCCCCTGGAAACACCATATATTTT.

This rearrangement joins TRBV20-1 to TRBJ2-1, with D perhaps matching TRBD1 or TRBD2 (6 bases each). Germline V CDR1 and CDR2: DFQATT, SNEGSKA (reference sequence). Trimming took 6 bases from V and 5 from J, leaving 23 bases between them. The CDR3 loop spans 16 amino acids. The CDR3 region is CSAPRPRGLVHNEQFF. The CDR3 region has the DNA TGCAGTGCCCCCAGGCCCCGGGGGCTAGTCCACAATGAGCAGTTCTTC.

The J gene is TRBJ2-4, the V gene TRBV13; 12 nucleotides align to TRBD1. With V trimmed by 3 bases and J by 7 bases, 7 bases remained unmatched. In germline, CDR1 is PRHDT, CDR2 FYEKMQ (reference sequence). The CDR3 runs to 16 residues. CDR3 sequence: CASSFTTGTGGNIQYF. In DNA, the CDR3 is TGTGCCAGCAGCTTCACTACTGGGACAGGGGGCAACATTCAGTACTTC.

The chain combines TRBV6-4 with TRBJ2-4; D is uncertain. The germline V gene has CDR1 MRHNA and CDR2 SNTAGT. This CDR3 spans 18 amino acids. Trimming took off 0 bases at V and 0 bases at J, with 15 bases between the two ends. The CDR3 loop reads CASSDSTPLTLAKNIQYF. DNA of the CDR3: TGTGCCAGCAGTGACTCGACTCCGCTCACACTAGCCAAAAACATTCAGTACTTC.

This chain links TRBV12-5 with TRBJ1-1, with a possible D match to TRBD1 (6 bases). Germline V lookup: CDR1 LGHNT, CDR2 FRNRAP. V lost 0 bases and J lost 1, with 15 bases in between. The CDR3 loop spans 17 amino acids. CDR3 coding DNA: TGTGCTAGTGGTTTGGTACGGTCGGCAGGGGCGAACACTGAAGCTTTCTTT. Its protein is CASGLVRSAGANTEAFF.